Listed below are T cell receptor beta chains from one sample, sequenced in a study of T cells in Graves' hyperthyroidism and ophthalmopathy. TCRdb reprocessed the multiplex PCR reads with MiXCR, giving one entry per CDR3 protein. Among around 760,000 distinct CDR3 sequences, 35% were seen once, and the ten largest hold 31%. Specimen: blood. The origin of the receptors is a woman between 40 and 50 years old with Graves' hyperthyroidism. Both conserved end residues are part of each CDR3. A D gene is named only where the DNA matches it firmly. Rows give clone size only sometimes, using once, few, many, or a class for an expanded clone.

TRBJ1-1	NA	TRBV5-4	NA	CASRNGPVGTEAFF	TGTGCCAGCAGAAATGGACCAGTCGGCACTGAAGCTTTCTTT
TRBJ2-1	TRBD2	TRBV7-9	once	CASSSSGLAYNEQFF	TGTGCCAGCAGCTCATCGGGACTAGCTTACAATGAGCAGTTCTTC
TRBJ2-5	NA	TRBV29-1	many	CSVWQGETQYF	TGCAGCGTTTGGCAGGGAGAGACCCAGTACTTC
TRBJ1-5	TRBD1	TRBV15	NA	CATRTGGDQPQHF	TGTGCCACCAGGACAGGGGGCGATCAGCCCCAGCATTTT
TRBJ2-5	NA	TRBV5-1	NA	CASSLLLRSAYQETQYF	TGCGCCAGCAGCTTGCTCTTGCGGTCAGCTTACCAAGAGACCCAGTACTTC
TRBJ1-3	TRBD1	TRBV9	NA	CASSIRGQGLSGNTIYF	TGTGCCAGCAGCATACGTGGACAGGGGCTCTCTGGAAACACCATATATTTT
TRBJ2-7	NA	TRBV6-5	many	CASSYGQGFDEQYF	TGTGCCAGCAGTTACGGGCAGGGGTTCGACGAGCAGTACTTC
TRBJ1-1	NA	TRBV11-2	NA	CASSLAGLESRGAFF	TGTGCCAGCAGCTTGGCGGGACTGGAGAGTCGGGGAGCTTTCTTT
TRBJ2-5	TRBD2	TRBV20-1	few	CSARERGLAGTETQYF	TGCAGTGCTAGAGAGCGAGGACTAGCGGGAACAGAGACCCAGTACTTC
TRBJ1-2	NA	TRBV7-9	NA	CASSFPARQDYGYTF	TGTGCCAGCAGCTTCCCCGCTAGACAGGACTATGGCTACACCTTC
TRBJ1-3	NA	TRBV7-9	few	CASGGREPGNTIYF	TGTGCCAGCGGAGGCAGGGAACCTGGAAACACCATATATTTT
TRBJ1-1	NA	TRBV14	NA	CASSPTAPMNTEAFF	TGTGCCAGCTCACCGACAGCTCCCATGAACACTGAAGCTTTCTTT
TRBJ2-3	TRBD2	TRBV7-2	few	CASSPRTSGRTDTQYF	TGTGCCAGTAGCCCCCGGACTAGCGGGCGCACAGATACGCAGTATTTT
TRBJ2-7	NA	TRBV7-8	many	CASSLDGGSEQYF	TGTGCCAGCAGCTTAGATGGGGGAAGCGAGCAGTACTTC
TRBJ1-1	NA	TRBV12-3/TRBV12-4	many	CASSLGGIEAFF	TGTGCCAGCAGTTTAGGGGGAATTGAAGCTTTCTTT
TRBJ1-1	NA	TRBV5-1	few	CASSPRTWTEAFF	TGTGCCAGCAGCCCCAGGACTTGGACTGAAGCTTTCTTT
TRBJ2-5	NA	TRBV7-9	NA	CASSPWGSQETQYF	TGTGCCAGCAGCCCGTGGGGGAGCCAAGAGACCCAGTACTTC
TRBJ2-7	NA	TRBV20-1	NA	CSARGVQGFTYEQYF	TGCAGTGCTAGGGGCGTGCAGGGCTTCACCTACGAGCAGTACTTC
TRBJ2-5	TRBD2	TRBV29-1	once	CSVGTSGGRGTQYF	TGCAGTGTTGGGACTAGCGGAGGGAGGGGGACCCAGTACTTC
TRBJ1-2	NA	TRBV20-1	many	CSAREGGDGYTF	TGCAGTGCTAGAGAGGGGGGCGACGGCTACACCTTC
TRBJ2-6	NA	TRBV12-3/TRBV12-4	many	CASSPLSGMVGANVLTF	TGTGCCAGCAGTCCCCTTTCAGGGATGGTTGGGGCCAACGTCCTGACTTTC
TRBJ2-7	TRBD1	TRBV10-3	NA	CAIRPGQGDYEQYF	TGTGCCATCAGGCCGGGACAGGGAGACTACGAGCAGTACTTC
TRBJ1-2	NA	TRBV6-5	NA	CASAPNQGRGGYTF	TGTGCCAGCGCCCCAAACCAGGGACGTGGTGGCTACACCTTC
TRBJ2-1	NA	TRBV9	NA	CASSVDRGGNEQFF	TGTGCCAGCAGCGTAGACCGGGGCGGGAATGAGCAGTTCTTC
TRBJ2-7	TRBD1	TRBV9	many	CASSVEDRSSYEQYF	TGTGCCAGCAGCGTAGAGGACAGGAGCTCCTACGAGCAGTACTTC
TRBJ2-7	NA	TRBV7-9	few	CASSPYKGPNEQYF	TGCGCCAGCAGCCCTTACAAAGGCCCAAACGAGCAGTACTTC
TRBJ2-2	NA	TRBV29-1	many	CSVDRQGNTGELFF	TGCAGCGTTGACAGGCAGGGCAACACCGGGGAGCTGTTTTTT
TRBJ1-2	TRBD1	TRBV25-1	NA	CASSVTGEGYGYTF	TGTGCCAGCAGTGTCACAGGGGAGGGCTATGGCTACACCTTC
TRBJ2-5	NA	TRBV29-1	many	CSVGLSGASETQYF	TGCAGCGTGGGGCTTTCGGGGGCTTCTGAGACCCAGTACTTC
TRBJ2-7	TRBD1	TRBV7-9	NA	CASRQGSSEQYF	TGTGCCAGCCGACAGGGCTCGAGCGAGCAGTACTTC
TRBJ1-6	NA	TRBV28	NA	CASSLWLGGSPLHF	TGTGCCAGCAGTTTATGGCTCGGAGGTTCACCCCTCCACTTT
TRBJ2-5	NA	TRBV5-5	many	CASSLAWRTQYF	TGTGCCAGCAGCTTGGCGTGGAGAACCCAGTACTTC
TRBJ2-7	TRBD1	TRBV4-1	NA	CASSETGTGRYEQYF	TGCGCCAGCAGCGAAACCGGGACAGGGAGGTACGAGCAGTACTTC
TRBJ2-7	TRBD2	TRBV2	NA	CASTSGLVSEQYF	TGTGCCAGCACCTCGGGACTAGTGAGCGAGCAGTACTTC
TRBJ1-6	NA	TRBV7-2	few	CASRESAGPFNSPLHF	TGTGCCAGCAGAGAGTCGGCAGGGCCTTTCAATTCACCCCTCCACTTT
TRBJ2-5	NA	TRBV27	few	CASGREETQYF	TGTGCCAGCGGACGGGAAGAGACCCAGTACTTC
TRBJ1-5	NA	TRBV6-2/TRBV6-3	NA	CASSAQFYSNQPQHF	TGTGCCAGCAGTGCTCAATTTTATAGCAATCAGCCCCAGCATTTT
TRBJ1-1	TRBD1	TRBV12-3/TRBV12-4	NA	CASSNPGQGLNTEAFF	TGTGCCAGCAGTAACCCGGGACAGGGGTTGAACACTGAAGCTTTCTTT
TRBJ1-6	NA	TRBV4-3	NA	CASSYLSGPLHF	TGCGCCAGCAGTTACTTGTCCGGACCCCTCCACTTT
TRBJ1-5	TRBD1	TRBV2	NA	CASSSTGDAKPQHF	TGTGCCAGCAGCTCAACAGGGGACGCGAAGCCCCAGCATTTT
TRBJ1-4	TRBD1	TRBV7-7	NA	CASIRQGGNEKLFF	TGTGCTAGCATTCGACAGGGGGGCAATGAAAAACTGTTTTTT